The 19 T cell receptor beta chains reported below all come from one sample, sequenced in a study of identical twins. TCRdb recomputed calls from the 5' RACE reads with MiXCR, one row per CDR3 protein. The profile shows 460,000 or so distinct CDR3 sequences, approximately 15% of them singletons. The same data also contributed to another study, on yellow fever vaccine responses in identical twins.

The sequencing input was CD4+ T cells sorted from blood. The receptors were sampled from a woman between 18 and 30 years old in good health.

This chain connects TRBV18 to TRBJ2-1; TRBD2 matches at 9 bases. After removal of 4 bases from V and 4 bases from J, the junction contained 8 bases not matched to a gene. Per the germline V gene, CDR1 is KGHSH and CDR2 is LQKENI. This CDR3 is 16 amino acids long. The CDR3 nucleotides are TGTGCCAGCTCACTTGGGTCTAGCGGGAAGTACAATGAGCAGTTCTTC. Translated: CASSLGSSGKYNEQFF.

The chain links TRBV6-1 to TRBJ2-7, with D perhaps TRBD2 (5 bases). Germline V CDR1 and CDR2: MNHNS, SASEGT. Trimming took 8 bases from V and 2 from J, leaving 19 bases between them. The CDR3 extends over 15 amino acids. The CDR3 DNA is TGTGCCAGCTCCAATTTACGGACTGAAACCTACGAGCAGTACTTC. Its translation: CASSNLRTETYEQYF.

This clonotype was recorded at least ten times. The V call is TRBV24-1, the J call TRBJ2-3; 10 bases are a match to TRBD1. Trimming removed 2 bases from V and 5 bases from J; junction bases left unmatched: 6. Germline CDR1 and CDR2: KGHDR and SFDVKD. The CDR3 covers 16 residues. CDR3 protein: CATSDSRTGGRDTQYF. CDR3 DNA sequence: TGTGCCACCAGTGATTCCCGGACAGGGGGGAGAGATACGCAGTATTTT.

This sequence joins TRBV6-5 and TRBJ1-2; 9 bases match TRBD1. Germline trimming cut 0 bases from V and 4 bases from J; bases unmatched to any gene: 3. There are 15 residues in the CDR3. Per the germline V gene, CDR1 is MNHEY and CDR2 is SVGAGI. For the CDR3, the DNA is TGTGCCAGCAGTTACTCGACAGGGGGGTCCTATGGCTACACCTTC. Translating it yields CASSYSTGGSYGYTF.

A few counts support this clonotype. This rearrangement joins TRBV29-1 to TRBJ1-1; TRBD1 might be the D (5 bases). The CDR3 totals 13 residues. V was clipped by 6 bases and J by 0 bases, with 11 bases between them. Germline V lookup: CDR1 SQVTM, CDR2 ANQGSEA. The CDR3 coding sequence is TGCAGCGTAATGGGACGGCTGAACACTGAAGCTTTCTTT. Its protein is CSVMGRLNTEAFF.

This CDR3 is CASSAQRGYEQYF. The DNA for the CDR3 is TGCGCCAGCAGCGCACAAAGGGGGTATGAGCAGTACTTC. V and J are TRBV4-1 and TRBJ2-7; a possible D gene is TRBD1 (6 bases). CDR3 size: 13 residues. CDR1 and CDR2 (germline): MGHRA, YSYEKL. The V end was cut by 5 bases, the J end by 7 bases, with 15 bases between.

The chain combines TRBV28 with TRBJ2-1; the match to TRBD2 covers 11 bases. There are 15 residues in the CDR3. Germline values: CDR1 MDHEN, CDR2 SYDVKM. The trim removed 4 bases at V and 7 bases at J, leaving 6 bases unmatched. Here the CDR3 reads CASSSGLAGRNEQFF. CDR3 in DNA: TGTGCCAGCAGTTCTGGACTAGCGGGTAGGAATGAGCAGTTCTTC.

The chain has TRBV12-3 or TRBV12-4 and TRBJ2-2; no clear D gene. V was cut by 3 bases and J by 4 bases, with 6 bases left in between. The CDR3 is 13 amino acids. In DNA form, the CDR3 reads TGTGCCAGCAGTTTCGCCGGCACCGGGGAGCTGTTTTTT. Translating gives CASSFAGTGELFF.

This clonotype has only a few counts. The rearrangement links TRBV28 to TRBJ2-6; TRBD1 matches 7 bases. Germline V gene sequence: CDR1 MDHEN, CDR2 SYDVKM. V shed 2 bases and J 2 bases; nucleotides not matched to a gene: 12. CDR3 length: 19 residues. CDR3 amino acids: CASSLRSPGQWTGANVLTF. As DNA, the CDR3 is TGTGCCAGCAGTTTAAGGTCGCCGGGACAGTGGACTGGGGCCAACGTCCTGACTTTC. Using reference TRBV28 and TRBJ2-6 for the parts outside the CDR3, the full variable domain is DVKVTQSSRYLVKRTGEKVFLECVQDMDHENMFWYRQDPGLGLRLIYFSYDVKMKEKGDIPEGYSVSREKKERFSLILESASTNQTSMYLCASSLRSPGQWTGANVLTFGAGSRLTVL.

This clonotype has only a few counts. The rearrangement uses TRBV4-2 and TRBJ2-2, with D uncertain. The CDR3 is 17 residues long. Germline loops: CDR1 LGHNA, CDR2 YNFKEQ. V dropped 0 bases and J dropped 1 base, with 12 bases sitting between them. The CDR3 nucleotides are TGTGCCAGCAGCCAAGAAGGAGACTCCCGGAACACCGGGGAGCTGTTTTTT. The encoded protein is CASSQEGDSRNTGELFF.

Many counts were recorded for this clonotype. V usage is TRBV5-1 and J usage is TRBJ2-7, with D possibly TRBD2 on 5 matching bases. Trimming shortened V by 1 base and J by 3 bases, and 11 bases separated the two germline ends. The length of the CDR3 is 14 residues. Germline CDR1 reads SGHRS; CDR2 reads YFSETQ. As DNA, the CDR3 is TGCGCCAGCAGCTTGTCCGCGGGTAACTACGAGCAGTACTTC. Its protein is CASSLSAGNYEQYF.

The sample holds many counts of this clonotype. The CDR3 protein is CASRGLAGTPGNEQFF. The DNA of the CDR3 is TGCGCCAGCAGGGGACTAGCGGGGACCCCTGGGAATGAGCAGTTCTTC. This chain joins TRBV5-1 and TRBJ2-1; TRBD2 agrees at 13 bases. Trimming took 5 bases from V and 7 from J; bases not matched to a gene: 9. CDR1 and CDR2 from the germline V gene are SGHRS and YFSETQ. This CDR3 contains 16 residues.

The chain carries TRBV6-4 and TRBJ2-1; D is perhaps TRBD2 (7 bases). Trimming left V 0 bases short and J 9 bases short, with 15 bases between. Germline CDR1 reads MRHNA; CDR2 reads SNTAGT. This CDR3 comprises 15 residues. CDR3 in DNA: TGTGCCAGCAGTGACTCCGGACTAGGAGGGGGTGAGCAGTTCTTC. Translation gives CASSDSGLGGGEQFF.

This chain connects TRBV14 to TRBJ2-7, with a tentative D call TRBD1 (6 bases). Trimming pared 4 bases from V and 10 bases from J, leaving 11 bases between. Germline CDR1 is SGHDN and CDR2 is FVKESK. This CDR3 contains 11 residues. CDR3 nucleotide sequence: TGTGCCAGCAGCCGGACAGACATCCAGTACTTC. Its translation is CASSRTDIQYF.

This clonotype was counted ten times or more. The gene calls are TRBV7-8 and TRBJ1-1, with a tentative D call TRBD1 (5 bases). The CDR3 length is 14 residues. V lost 5 bases, J lost 0 bases, and 10 bases lay in between. Germline CDR1 reads SGHVS; CDR2 reads FQNEAQ. CDR3 coding DNA: TGTGCCAGCAGCCCGGGACGGCTGAACACTGAAGCTTTCTTT. Protein sequence: CASSPGRLNTEAFF.

This clonotype turned up a few times. The gene calls are TRBV19 and TRBJ2-7; the D gene could be TRBD1 or TRBD2 (5 bases each). The CDR3 is 14 amino acids. Looked up from germline, CDR1 is LNHDA and CDR2 is SQIVND (reference sequence). The V gene lost 6 bases and the J gene lost 0 bases, with 12 bases spanning the gap. CDR3 nucleotide sequence: TGTGCCAGTAGACGGGGCCTTAGCTCCTACGAGCAGTACTTC. Protein product: CASRRGLSSYEQYF.

This rearrangement joins TRBV12-3 or TRBV12-4 to TRBJ2-5; TRBD2 matches 8 bases. The length of the CDR3 is 15 residues. V shed 7 bases, J shed 5 bases, and the junction held 12 bases outside the gene matches. CDR3 loop: CASTKRGSGVETQYF. CDR3 in DNA: TGTGCCAGCACCAAGAGGGGTAGCGGGGTCGAGACCCAGTACTTC.

Only a few counts were recorded for this clonotype. V gene TRBV3-1 combines with J gene TRBJ2-1, with 7 nucleotides matching TRBD2. Germline V gene sequence: CDR1 LGHDT, CDR2 YNNKEL (reference sequence). The CDR3 runs 17 residues. V dropped 0 bases and J dropped 6; count of bases not matched to a gene: 11. The CDR3 region is CASSQEGGLGQRNEQFF. The CDR3 DNA reads TGTGCCAGCAGCCAAGAGGGAGGACTAGGGCAGCGCAATGAGCAGTTCTTC.

This chain uses TRBV20-1 with TRBJ2-5, with D possibly being TRBD1 (6 bases). Trimming left V 1 base short and J 5 bases short, with 11 bases between. The CDR3 contains 13 residues. The germline V gene encodes CDR1 DFQATT and CDR2 SNEGSKA (reference sequence). CDR3 loop: CSARVQGLETQYF. CDR3 DNA: TGCAGTGCTAGAGTACAGGGTTTGGAGACCCAGTACTTC.